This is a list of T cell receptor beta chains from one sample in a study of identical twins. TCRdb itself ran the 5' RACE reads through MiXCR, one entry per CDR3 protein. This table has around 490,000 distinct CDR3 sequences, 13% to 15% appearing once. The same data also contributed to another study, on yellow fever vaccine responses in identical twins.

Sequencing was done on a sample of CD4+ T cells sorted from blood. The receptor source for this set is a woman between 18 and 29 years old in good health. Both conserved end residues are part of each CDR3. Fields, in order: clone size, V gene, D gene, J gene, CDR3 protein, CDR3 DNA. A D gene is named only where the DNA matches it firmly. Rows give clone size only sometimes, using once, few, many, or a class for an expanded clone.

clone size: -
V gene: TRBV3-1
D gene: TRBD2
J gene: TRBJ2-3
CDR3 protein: CASSQDRGRVGTDTQYF
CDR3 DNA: TGTGCCAGCAGCCAAGATCGTGGGAGGGTCGGCACAGATACGCAGTATTTT

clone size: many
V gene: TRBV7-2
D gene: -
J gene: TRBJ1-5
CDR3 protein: CASSPSLSSNQPQHF
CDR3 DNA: TGTGCCAGCAGCCCTTCCCTTTCTAGCAATCAGCCCCAGCATTTT

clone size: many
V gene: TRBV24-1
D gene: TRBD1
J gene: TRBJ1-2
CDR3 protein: CATSDEGQGHGYTF
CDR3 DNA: TGTGCCACCAGTGACGAGGGACAGGGTCACGGCTACACCTTC

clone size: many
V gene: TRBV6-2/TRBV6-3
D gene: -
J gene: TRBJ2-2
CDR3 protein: CASTRASGELFF
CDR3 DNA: TGTGCCAGCACCCGGGCATCCGGGGAGCTGTTTTTT

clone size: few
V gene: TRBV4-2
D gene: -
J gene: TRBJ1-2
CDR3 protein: CASSQDRGISNYGYTF
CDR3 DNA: TGTGCCAGCAGCCAAGATCGGGGGATTTCTAACTATGGCTACACCTTC

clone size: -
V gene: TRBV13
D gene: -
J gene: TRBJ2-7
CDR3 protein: CASSERLEGGLPCYEQYF
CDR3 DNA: TGTGCCAGCAGCGAGAGGTTGGAGGGGGGATTGCCCTGTTACGAGCAGTACTTC

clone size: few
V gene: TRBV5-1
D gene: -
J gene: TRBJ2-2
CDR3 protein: CASSSTGFAGELFF
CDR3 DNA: TGCGCCAGCAGCTCAACAGGGTTCGCCGGGGAGCTGTTTTTT

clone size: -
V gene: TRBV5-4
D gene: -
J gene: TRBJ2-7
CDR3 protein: CASSLGNRESYEQYF
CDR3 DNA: TGTGCCAGCAGCTTGGGGAACAGGGAAAGTTACGAGCAGTACTTC

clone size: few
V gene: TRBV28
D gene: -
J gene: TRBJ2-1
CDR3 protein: CAITRGGSSYEQFF
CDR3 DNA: TGTGCCATCACGCGGGGCGGATCTTCATATGAGCAGTTCTTC

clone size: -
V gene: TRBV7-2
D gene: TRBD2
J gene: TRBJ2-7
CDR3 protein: CASSLEGGNYEQYF
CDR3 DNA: TGTGCCAGCAGCTTGGAGGGAGGGAACTACGAGCAGTACTTC

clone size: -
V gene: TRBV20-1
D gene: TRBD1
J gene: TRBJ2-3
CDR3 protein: CSASADRGKRTDTQYF
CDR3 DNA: TGCAGTGCTAGCGCGGACAGGGGAAAGAGGACAGATACGCAGTATTTT

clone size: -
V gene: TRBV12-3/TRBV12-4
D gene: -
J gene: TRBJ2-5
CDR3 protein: CASSIRIETQYF
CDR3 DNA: TGTGCCAGCAGTATACGTATCGAGACCCAGTACTTC

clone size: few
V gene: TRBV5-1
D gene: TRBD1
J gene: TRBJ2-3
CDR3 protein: CASLDRTGSWDTQYF
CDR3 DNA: TGCGCCAGCTTAGACCGGACAGGTTCATGGGATACGCAGTATTTT

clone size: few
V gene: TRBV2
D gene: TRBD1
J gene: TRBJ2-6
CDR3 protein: CASREDRGRLRGSSGANVLTF
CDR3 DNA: TGTGCCAGCAGGGAAGACAGGGGGCGATTGAGAGGAAGCTCTGGGGCCAACGTCCTGACTTTC

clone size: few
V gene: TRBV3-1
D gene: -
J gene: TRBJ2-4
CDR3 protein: CASSQERAGTLNIQYF
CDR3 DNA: TGTGCCAGCAGCCAAGAAAGGGCAGGCACTCTAAACATTCAGTACTTC

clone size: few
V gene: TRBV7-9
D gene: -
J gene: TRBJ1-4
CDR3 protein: CASSTDSNEKLFF
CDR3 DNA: TGTGCCAGCAGTACAGATTCGAATGAAAAACTGTTTTTT

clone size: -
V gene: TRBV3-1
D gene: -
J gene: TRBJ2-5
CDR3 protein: CASSQPRGALAQETQYF
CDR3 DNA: TGTGCCAGCAGCCAACCACGGGGGGCACTAGCACAAGAGACCCAGTACTTC

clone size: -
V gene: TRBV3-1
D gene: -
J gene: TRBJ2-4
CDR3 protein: CASSQPGGWINIQYF
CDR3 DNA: TGTGCCAGCAGCCAACCCGGCGGATGGATCAACATTCAGTACTTC

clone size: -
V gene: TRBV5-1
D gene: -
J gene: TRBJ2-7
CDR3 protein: CASSLIPGDYEQYF
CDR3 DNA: TGCGCCAGCAGCTTGATCCCCGGGGACTACGAGCAGTACTTC

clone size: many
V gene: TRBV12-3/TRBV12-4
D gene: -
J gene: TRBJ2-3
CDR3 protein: CASSLLGASTDTQYF
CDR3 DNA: TGTGCCAGCAGCTTATTGGGGGCAAGCACAGATACGCAGTATTTT

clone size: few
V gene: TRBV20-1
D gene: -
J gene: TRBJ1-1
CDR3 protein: CSAKAWMGTEAFF
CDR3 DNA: TGCAGTGCCAAGGCGTGGATGGGCACTGAAGCTTTCTTT

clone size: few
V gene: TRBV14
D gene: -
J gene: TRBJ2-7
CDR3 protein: CASSQRSPPYEQYF
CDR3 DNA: TGTGCCAGCAGCCAGCGGTCTCCGCCTTACGAGCAGTACTTC

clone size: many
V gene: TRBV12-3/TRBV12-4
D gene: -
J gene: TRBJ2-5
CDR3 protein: CASSPARGRETQYF
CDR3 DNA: TGTGCCAGCAGTCCCGCTCGGGGTAGAGAGACCCAGTACTTC

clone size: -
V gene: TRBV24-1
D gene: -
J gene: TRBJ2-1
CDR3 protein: CATSEVRDGNNEQFF
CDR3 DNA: TGTGCCACCAGTGAAGTCCGGGACGGCAACAATGAGCAGTTCTTC

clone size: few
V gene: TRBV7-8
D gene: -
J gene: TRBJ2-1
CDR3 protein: CASSSNNNEQFF
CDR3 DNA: TGTGCCAGCAGCTCGAACAACAATGAGCAGTTCTTC

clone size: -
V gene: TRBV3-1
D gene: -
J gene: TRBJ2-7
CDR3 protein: CASSQGRVTNEQYF
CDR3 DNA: TGTGCCAGCAGCCAAGGGCGAGTGACGAACGAGCAGTACTTC

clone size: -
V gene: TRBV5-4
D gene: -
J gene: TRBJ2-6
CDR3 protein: CASSLQGSPSGANVLTF
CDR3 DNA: TGTGCCAGCAGCTTGCAGGGAAGTCCCTCTGGGGCCAACGTCCTGACTTTC

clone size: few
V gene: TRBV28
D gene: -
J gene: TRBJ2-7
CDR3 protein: CASSFSGRYEQYF
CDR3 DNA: TGTGCCAGCAGTTTTTCAGGGAGGTACGAGCAGTACTTC

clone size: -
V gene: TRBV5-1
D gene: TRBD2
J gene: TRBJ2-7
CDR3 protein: CASSHLLPREEHYEQYF
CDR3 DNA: TGCGCCAGCAGTCACCTCCTCCCTCGGGAGGAACACTACGAGCAGTACTTC

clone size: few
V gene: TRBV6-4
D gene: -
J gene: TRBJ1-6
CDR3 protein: CASSEGLNNSPLHF
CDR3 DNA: TGTGCCAGCAGTGAGGGATTAAATAATTCACCCCTCCACTTT

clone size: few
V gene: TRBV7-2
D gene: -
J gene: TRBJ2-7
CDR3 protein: CASSLSYYEQYF
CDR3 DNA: TGTGCCAGCAGCCTAAGCTATTACGAGCAGTACTTC

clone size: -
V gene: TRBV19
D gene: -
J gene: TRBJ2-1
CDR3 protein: CASSVGGNYNEQFF
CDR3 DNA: TGTGCCAGTAGTGTTGGCGGAAATTACAATGAGCAGTTCTTC

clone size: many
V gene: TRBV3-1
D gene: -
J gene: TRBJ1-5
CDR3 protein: CASSQGVGPQPQHF
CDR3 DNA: TGTGCCAGCAGCCAAGGCGTAGGCCCTCAGCCCCAGCATTTT

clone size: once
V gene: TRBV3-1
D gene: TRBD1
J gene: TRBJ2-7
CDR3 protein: CASSPGGSGQGFYEQYF
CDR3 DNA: TGTGCCAGCAGCCCGGGGGGTTCGGGACAGGGGTTCTACGAGCAGTACTTC

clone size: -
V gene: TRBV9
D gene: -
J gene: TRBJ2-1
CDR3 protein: CASSVEVAASYNEQFF
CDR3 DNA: TGTGCCAGCAGCGTAGAGGTAGCGGCCTCCTACAATGAGCAGTTCTTC

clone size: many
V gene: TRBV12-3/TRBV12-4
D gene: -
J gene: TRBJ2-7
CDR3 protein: CASSLRAVSSYEQYF
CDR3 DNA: TGTGCCAGCAGTTTAAGGGCAGTGAGTTCCTACGAGCAGTACTTC

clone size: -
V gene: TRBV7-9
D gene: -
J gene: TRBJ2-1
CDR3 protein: CASSPDKSSYNEQFF
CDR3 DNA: TGTGCCAGCAGCCCGGACAAGAGCTCCTACAATGAGCAGTTCTTC

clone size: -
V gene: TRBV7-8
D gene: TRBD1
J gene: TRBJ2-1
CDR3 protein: CASSPEGQSYNEQFF
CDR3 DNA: TGTGCCAGCAGCCCAGAGGGACAGTCGTACAATGAGCAGTTCTTC

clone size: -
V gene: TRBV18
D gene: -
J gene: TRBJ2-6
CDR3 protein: CASSLPGGANVLTF
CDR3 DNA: TGTGCCAGCTCTCTCCCTGGTGGGGCCAACGTCCTGACTTTC

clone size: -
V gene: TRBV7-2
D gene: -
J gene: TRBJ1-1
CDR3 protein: CASSLESPRGNTEAFF
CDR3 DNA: TGTGCCAGCAGCTTAGAGTCTCCACGGGGGAACACTGAAGCTTTCTTT

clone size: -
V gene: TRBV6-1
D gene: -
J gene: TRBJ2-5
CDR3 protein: CASSLSGTSETQYF
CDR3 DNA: TGTGCCAGCAGTCTCTCCGGGACATCGGAGACCCAGTACTTC

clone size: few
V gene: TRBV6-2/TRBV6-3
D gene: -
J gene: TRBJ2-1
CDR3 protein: CASSYSVIPYNEQFF
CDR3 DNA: TGTGCCAGCAGTTACTCGGTAATTCCTTACAATGAGCAGTTCTTC

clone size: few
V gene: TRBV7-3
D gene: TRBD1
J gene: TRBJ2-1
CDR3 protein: CASSPQGTGGSYNEQFF
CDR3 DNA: TGTGCCAGCAGCCCACAAGGGACAGGGGGCTCCTACAATGAGCAGTTCTTC

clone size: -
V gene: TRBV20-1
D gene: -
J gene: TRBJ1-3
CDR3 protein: CSAGNRLTGNTIYF
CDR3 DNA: TGCAGTGCTGGTAACAGGCTCACTGGAAACACCATATATTTT

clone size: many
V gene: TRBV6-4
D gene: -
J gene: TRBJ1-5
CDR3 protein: CASTLEGIDGSNQPQHF
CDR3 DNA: TGTGCCAGCACCCTCGAGGGAATAGACGGTAGCAATCAGCCCCAGCATTTT

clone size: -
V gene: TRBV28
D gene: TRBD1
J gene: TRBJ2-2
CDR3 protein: CASSSVLPGTGYGTGELFF
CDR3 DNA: TGTGCCAGCAGTTCTGTCCTTCCCGGGACAGGGTATGGAACCGGGGAGCTGTTTTTT

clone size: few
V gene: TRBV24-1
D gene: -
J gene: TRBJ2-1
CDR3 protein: CATSDPRVAPEEQFF
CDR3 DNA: TGTGCCACCAGTGACCCGAGGGTCGCCCCCGAGGAGCAGTTCTTC

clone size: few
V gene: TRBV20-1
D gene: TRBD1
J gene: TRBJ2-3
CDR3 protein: CSAMGQISTDTQYF
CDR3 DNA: TGCAGTGCTATGGGACAGATAAGCACAGATACGCAGTATTTT

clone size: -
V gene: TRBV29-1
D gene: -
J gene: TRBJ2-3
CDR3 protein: CSVLYGGSTDTQYF
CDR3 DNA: TGCAGCGTTCTATATGGCGGTAGCACAGATACGCAGTATTTT

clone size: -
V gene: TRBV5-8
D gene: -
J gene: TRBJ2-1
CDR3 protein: CARRPRGEVYNEQFF
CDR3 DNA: TGTGCCAGGAGACCCAGGGGGGAGGTGTACAATGAGCAGTTCTTC

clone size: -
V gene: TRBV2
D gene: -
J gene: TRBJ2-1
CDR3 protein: CASGPRVGVYNEQFF
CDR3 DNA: TGTGCCAGTGGCCCCCGGGTGGGGGTTTACAATGAGCAGTTCTTC

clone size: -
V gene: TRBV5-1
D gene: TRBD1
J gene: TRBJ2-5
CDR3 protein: CASSRGQTQYF
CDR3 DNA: TGCGCCTCCTCCAGGGGGCAGACCCAGTACTTC